This T cell receptor (beta chain) was obtained from a study of T cells after posttransplantation cyclophosphamide. The protocol was immunoSEQ multiplex PCR, while the TCRdb copy is restricted to in-frame clones and leaves out a portion. Of under 50,000 clones detected, around 91% appear once; the ten largest clones hold under 3%. Whole-study results and caveats: Recipient CMV seropositivity and CMV reactivation strongly tracked TRB clonality. Donor-recipient repertoire similarity was low at 1-2 months, rising over year one. Blood and skin or GI T cell repertoires showed limited TRB overlap.

The junction had 6 bases not matched to a gene; V was cut back by 4 bases and J by 0 bases. This CDR3 is built from 17 residues. Germline V lookup: CDR1 MGHRA, CDR2 YSYEKL. On this clone: Its antigen remains unidentified.

A marrow graft followed busulfan-fludarabine conditioning, with cyclophosphamide on days +3 and +4. This material consisted of PBMCs, taken 55 to 70 days after allogeneic stem cell transplant with posttransplant cyclophosphamide. This receptor was identified in a male patient between 60 and 69 years old who received an allogeneic stem cell transplant from a related donor and was CMV-positive. T cells may partly derive from the graft donor. The chain couples TRBV4-1 to TRBJ2-6, with 7 bases identical to TRBD1. The CDR3 coding sequence is TGCGCCAGCAGCCCGGGACAGTACTCCTCTGGGGCCAACGTCCTGACTTTC. It is translated as CASSPGQYSSGANVLTF.